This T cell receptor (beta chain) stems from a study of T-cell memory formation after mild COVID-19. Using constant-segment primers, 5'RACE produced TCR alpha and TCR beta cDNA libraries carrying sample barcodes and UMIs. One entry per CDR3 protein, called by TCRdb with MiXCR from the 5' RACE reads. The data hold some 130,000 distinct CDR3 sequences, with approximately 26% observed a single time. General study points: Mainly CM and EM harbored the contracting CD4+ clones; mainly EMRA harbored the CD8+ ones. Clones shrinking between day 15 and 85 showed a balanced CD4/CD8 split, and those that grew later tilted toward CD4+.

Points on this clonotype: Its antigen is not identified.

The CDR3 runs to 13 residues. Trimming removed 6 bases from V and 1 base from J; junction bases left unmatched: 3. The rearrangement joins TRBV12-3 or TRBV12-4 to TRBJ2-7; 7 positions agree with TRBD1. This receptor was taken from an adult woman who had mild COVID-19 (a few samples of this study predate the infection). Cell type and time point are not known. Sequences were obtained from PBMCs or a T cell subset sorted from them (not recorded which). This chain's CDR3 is CASRETGSYEQYF. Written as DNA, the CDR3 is TGTGCCAGCAGAGAGACAGGGTCCTACGAGCAGTACTTC.